Here is one T cell receptor beta chain with its context. As yet, its antigen is unknown. Sequencing was performed with immunoSEQ multiplex PCR; in TCRdb, only in-frame clones are kept and a portion is missing. In the table there are some 6,900 clones, 92% of which are singletons. The data are from a study of T cells after posttransplantation cyclophosphamide. Study-level findings and limits: After PTCy, TRB diversity resembled that of CNI/methotrexate controls.

Treatment was busulfan-fludarabine conditioning, a marrow graft, and cyclophosphamide on days +3 and +4. The ends were cut back, 1 base at V and 2 bases at J, with 13 bases in the middle. This CDR3 spans 16 amino acids. Germline V gene sequence: CDR1 LGHNA, CDR2 YSLEER. The clonotype comes from a female patient aged 50-59 years who received an allogeneic stem cell transplant from a related donor, was CMV-positive, and had no GVHD. Some of the T cells might come from the graft donor. This chain links TRBV4-3 with TRBJ2-3; tentatively, D is TRBD2 (6 bases). Sequenced here: PBMCs, sampled 1404 days after allogeneic stem cell transplant with posttransplant cyclophosphamide. This chain's CDR3 is CASSQGRDWLTDTQYF. DNA for the CDR3: TGCGCCAGCAGCCAAGGCCGGGACTGGCTCACAGATACGCAGTATTTT.